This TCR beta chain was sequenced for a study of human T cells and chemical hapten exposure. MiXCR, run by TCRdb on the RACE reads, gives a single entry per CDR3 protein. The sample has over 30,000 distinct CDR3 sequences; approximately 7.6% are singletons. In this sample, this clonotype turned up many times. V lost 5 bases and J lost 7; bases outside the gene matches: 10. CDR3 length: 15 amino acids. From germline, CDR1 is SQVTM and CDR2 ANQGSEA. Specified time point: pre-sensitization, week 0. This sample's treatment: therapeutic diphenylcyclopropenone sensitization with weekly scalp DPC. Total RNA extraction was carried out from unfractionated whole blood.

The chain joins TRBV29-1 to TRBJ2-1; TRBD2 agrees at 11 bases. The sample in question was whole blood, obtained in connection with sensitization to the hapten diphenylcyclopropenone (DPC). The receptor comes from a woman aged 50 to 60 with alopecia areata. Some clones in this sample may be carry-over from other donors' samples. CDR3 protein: CSVCIAGGPGNEQFF. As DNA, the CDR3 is TGCAGCGTTTGTATAGCGGGAGGGCCAGGTAATGAGCAGTTCTTC.